The present entry profiles one T cell receptor (beta chain) with its context. Its antigen is currently unknown. The sample belongs to a study of shared clonotypes between healthy human individuals. Across the study: Each donor had three CD4 naive, three CD4 memory, two CD8 naive and one CD8 memory plate.

This CDR3 is built from 14 residues. V was pared by 3 bases and J by 6 bases, with 8 bases of the junction left unmatched. In germline, CDR1 is ENHRY, CDR2 SYGVKD. Findings and limits, study-wide: The low donor count limited represented genetic and exposure-history diversity.

The method was immunoSEQ multiplex PCR; TCRdb's version includes in-frame clones alone and lacks a portion of them. The repertoire consists of roughly 760,000 clones, with around 67% occurring once and the leading ten covering about 1.7%. The sequencing sample was made of memory CD4+ T cells sorted from blood. Specified subset: CD45RA-negative fraction. The receptor comes from a woman in her 30s in good health. V is TRBV10-3 and J is TRBJ2-7; 7 nucleotides align to TRBD1. CDR3 nucleotide sequence: TGTGCCATCAGTGAATTAAATACAGGGGTCGAGCAGTACTTC. Translating it yields CAISELNTGVEQYF.